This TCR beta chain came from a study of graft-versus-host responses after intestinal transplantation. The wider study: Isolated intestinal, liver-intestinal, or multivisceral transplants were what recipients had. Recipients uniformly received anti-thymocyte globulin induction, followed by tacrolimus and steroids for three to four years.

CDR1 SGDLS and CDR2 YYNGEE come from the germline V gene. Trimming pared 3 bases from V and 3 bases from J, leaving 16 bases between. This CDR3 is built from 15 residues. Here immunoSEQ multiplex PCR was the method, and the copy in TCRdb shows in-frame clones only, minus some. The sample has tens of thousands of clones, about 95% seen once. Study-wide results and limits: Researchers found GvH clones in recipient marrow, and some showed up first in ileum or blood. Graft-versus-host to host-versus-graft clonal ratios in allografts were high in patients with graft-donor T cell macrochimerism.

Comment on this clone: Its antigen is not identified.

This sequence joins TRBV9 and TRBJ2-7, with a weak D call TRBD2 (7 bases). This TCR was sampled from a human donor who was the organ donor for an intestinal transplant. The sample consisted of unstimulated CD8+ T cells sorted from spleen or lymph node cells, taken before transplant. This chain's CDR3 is CASSAEGGASYEQYF. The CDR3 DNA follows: TGTGCCAGCAGCGCCGAAGGGGGGGCTAGCTACGAGCAGTACTTC. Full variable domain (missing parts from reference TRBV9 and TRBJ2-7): DSGVTQTPKHLITATGQRVTLRCSPRSGDLSVYWYQQSLDQGLQFLIQYYNGEERAKGNILERFSAQQFPDLHSELNLSSLELGDSALYFCASSAEGGASYEQYFGPGTRLTVT.